This T cell receptor beta chain was observed in a study of T cells in Graves' hyperthyroidism and ophthalmopathy. The source material, RNA transcripts, was used to amplify TCR beta CDR3 regions. First-round RT-PCR targeting the TCR CDR3 was performed with the HTBI primer set. In TCRdb, the multiplex PCR reads were re-called with MiXCR into one record per CDR3 protein. The table lists about 400,000 distinct CDR3 sequences, around 15% of them singletons, with about 4.9% in the top ten. Germline assignment: CDR1 MNHEY and CDR2 SMNVEV (reference sequence). The CDR3 sequence is 14 residues long. About this clonotype: Possible read error: a much larger clone is one base away.

Hyperthyroidism of Graves' type that showed no ophthalmopathy progression within 18 months was stable. The chain joins TRBV27 to TRBJ2-7; weak D call: TRBD2 (5 bases). This sequence originates from a young woman with Graves' hyperthyroidism. The sample was blood. The DNA for the CDR3 is TGTACCAGCAGCGGTCAGGACGGAGGTCTCGAGCAGTACTTC. Protein sequence: CTSSGQDGGLEQYF.